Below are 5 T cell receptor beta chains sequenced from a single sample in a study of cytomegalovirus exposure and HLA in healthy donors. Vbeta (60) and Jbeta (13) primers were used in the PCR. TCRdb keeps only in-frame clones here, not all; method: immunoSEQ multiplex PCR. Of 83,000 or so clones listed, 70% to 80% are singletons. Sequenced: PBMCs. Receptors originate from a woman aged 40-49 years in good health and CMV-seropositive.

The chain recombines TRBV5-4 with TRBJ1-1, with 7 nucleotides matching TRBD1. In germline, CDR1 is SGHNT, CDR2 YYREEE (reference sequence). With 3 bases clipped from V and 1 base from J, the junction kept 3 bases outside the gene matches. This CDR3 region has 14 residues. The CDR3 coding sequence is TGTGCCAGCAGCTCCCGGGACAGGAACACTGAAGCTTTCTTT. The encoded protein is CASSSRDRNTEAFF. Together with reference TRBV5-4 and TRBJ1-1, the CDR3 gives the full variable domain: ETGVTQSPTHLIKTRGQQVTLRCSSQSGHNTVSWYQQALGQGPQFIFQYYREEENGRGNFPPRFSGLQFPNYSSELNVNALELDDSALYLCASSSRDRNTEAFFGQGTRLTVV.

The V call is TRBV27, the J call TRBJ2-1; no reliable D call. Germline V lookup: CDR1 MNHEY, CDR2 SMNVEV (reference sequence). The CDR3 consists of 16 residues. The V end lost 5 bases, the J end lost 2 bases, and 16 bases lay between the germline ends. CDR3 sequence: CASSPLANKAYNEQFF. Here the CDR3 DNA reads TGTGCCAGCAGTCCGTTGGCCAATAAAGCCTACAATGAGCAGTTCTTC.

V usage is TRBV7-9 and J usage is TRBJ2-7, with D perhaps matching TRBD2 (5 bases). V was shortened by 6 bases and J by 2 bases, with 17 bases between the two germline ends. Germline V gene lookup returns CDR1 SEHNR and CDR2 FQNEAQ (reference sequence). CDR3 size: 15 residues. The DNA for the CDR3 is TGTGCCAGCAGTTCCATAGCGCGTTCGACCTACGAGCAGTACTTC. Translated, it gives CASSSIARSTYEQYF.

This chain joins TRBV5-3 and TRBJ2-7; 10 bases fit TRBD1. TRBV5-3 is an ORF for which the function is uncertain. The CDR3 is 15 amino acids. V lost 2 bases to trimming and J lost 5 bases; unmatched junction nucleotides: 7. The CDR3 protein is CARSLDPGTGDEQYF. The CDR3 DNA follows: TGTGCCAGAAGCTTAGACCCCGGGACAGGGGACGAGCAGTACTTC.

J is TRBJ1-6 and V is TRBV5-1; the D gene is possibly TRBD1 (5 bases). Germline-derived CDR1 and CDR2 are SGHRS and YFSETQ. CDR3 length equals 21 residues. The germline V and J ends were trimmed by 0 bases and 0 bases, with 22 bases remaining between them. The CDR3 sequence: CASSLAGRPDSSFSYNSPLHF. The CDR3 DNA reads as TGCGCCAGCAGCTTGGCCGGGCGTCCTGACAGTTCCTTCTCCTATAATTCACCCCTCCACTTT.